This T cell receptor (beta chain) came from a study of chemoradiotherapy in HPV16-positive cancers (dated 2022 in TCRdb). Regarding the study in general: Using functional T-cell assays on cells from a couple of HPV16-positive patients, the researchers defined candidate HPV-specific T-cell clones and common TCR motifs. The study asked whether T-cell immunity against the HPV oncoproteins E6 and E7 changes during chemoradiotherapy and whether it affects survival. Next, the candidate HPV-specific TCRs and motifs were followed in TCR repertoires from approximately 82 patients with HPV-related cancers.

The study at large found these results: The survival association was reported for HPV16-positive patients, and the functional definition of HPV-specific T cells was derived from only two HPV16-positive patients. Expansion of candidate HPV-specific clones and E7-related TCR motifs was observed in the tumor microenvironment during treatment, whereas no such expansion was observed for non-HPV-specific T cells. Among HPV16-positive patients, expansion of HPV-responsive T cells during chemoradiotherapy was associated with better recurrence-free survival.

Repertoires were sampled repeatedly over the course of chemoradiotherapy so that clonal expansion in the tumor microenvironment could be followed. The CDR3 contains 14 residues, cysteine and phenylalanine counted. Only the CDR3 DNA is retained, 42 bases long and in frame from the first base. The germline V gene (reference sequence) yields SEHNR for CDR1 and FQNEAQ for CDR2. The junction shows trimming of 4 bases on V and 1 base on J, plus 11 bases between the germline ends. In regard to this clone: It lacks a known antigen. Base qualities are missing; no much larger clone stands one base away.

Library method: the immunoSEQ multiplex PCR assay. TCRdb holds this immuneACCESS table with in-frame rearrangements only. Some clones are missing; in checked studies, unresolved V genes explain under half, and the rest has no known cause. Here the sample has about 20,000 clones; roughly 90% occur a single time. The leading ten clones occupy more than 2% of the sample. The chain is encoded by TRBV7-9 joined to TRBJ2-7; a tentative D match to TRBD2 spans 6 bases. Material: blood, obtained from a patient who underwent chemoradiotherapy. The sequence derives from a human donor with HPV-associated anogenital cancer. DNA sequence: TGTGCCAGCAGCTCGGCGGGACTGTCCTACGAGCAGTACTTC. Its protein is CASSSAGLSYEQYF.